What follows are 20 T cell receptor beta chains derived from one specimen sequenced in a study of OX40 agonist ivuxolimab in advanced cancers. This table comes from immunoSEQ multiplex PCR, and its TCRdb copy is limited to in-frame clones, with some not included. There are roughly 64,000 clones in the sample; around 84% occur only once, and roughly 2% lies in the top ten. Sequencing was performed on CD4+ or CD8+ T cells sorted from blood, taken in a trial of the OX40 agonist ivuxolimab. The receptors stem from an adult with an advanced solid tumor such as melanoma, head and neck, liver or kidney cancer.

CDR3 loop: CASSLGTNSFGTQYF. CDR3 nucleotide sequence: TGTGCCAGCAGCTTAGGGACTAACTCGTTCGGGACCCAGTACTTC. V and J are TRBV11-2 and TRBJ2-5; tentative D call: TRBD2 (6 bases). Trimming shortened V by 1 base and J by 7 bases, and 16 bases separated the two germline ends. CDR1 SGHAT and CDR2 FQNNGV come from the germline V gene. The CDR3 length is 15 residues.

DNA for the CDR3: TGTGCCAGCAGCGTAGCCCCCACTAGCTCCGCCACCGGGGAGCTGTTTTTT. It encodes CASSVAPTSSATGELFF. The V gene is TRBV9, the J gene TRBJ2-2, with a weak D call TRBD2 (6 bases). Germline loops: CDR1 SGDLS, CDR2 YYNGEE. V was clipped by 0 bases and J by 4 bases, with 16 bases between them. The CDR3 covers 17 residues. The variable domain in full, with the rest retrieved from reference TRBV9 and TRBJ2-2, is DSGVTQTPKHLITATGQRVTLRCSPRSGDLSVYWYQQSLDQGLQFLIQYYNGEERAKGNILERFSAQQFPDLHSELNLSSLELGDSALYFCASSVAPTSSATGELFFGEGSRLTVL.

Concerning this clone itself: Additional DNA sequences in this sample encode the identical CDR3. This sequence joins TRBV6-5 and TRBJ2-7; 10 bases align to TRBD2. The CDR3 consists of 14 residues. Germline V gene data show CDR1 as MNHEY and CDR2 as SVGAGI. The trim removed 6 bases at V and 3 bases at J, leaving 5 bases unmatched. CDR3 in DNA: TGTGCCAGCAGAGCCCCTAGCGGGGGCTACGAGCAGTACTTC. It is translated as CASRAPSGGYEQYF.

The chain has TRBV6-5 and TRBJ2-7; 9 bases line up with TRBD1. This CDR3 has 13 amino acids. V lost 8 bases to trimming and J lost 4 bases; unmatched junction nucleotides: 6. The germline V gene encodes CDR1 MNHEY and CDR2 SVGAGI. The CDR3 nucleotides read TGTGCCAGCGGCGGGACAGGGAATTACGAGCAGTACTTC. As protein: CASGGTGNYEQYF.

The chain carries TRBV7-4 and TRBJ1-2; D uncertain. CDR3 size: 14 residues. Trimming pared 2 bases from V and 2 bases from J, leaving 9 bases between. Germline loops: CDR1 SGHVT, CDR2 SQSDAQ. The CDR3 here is CASSLTVRNYGYTF. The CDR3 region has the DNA TGTGCCAGCAGCTTAACAGTGAGAAACTATGGCTACACCTTC.

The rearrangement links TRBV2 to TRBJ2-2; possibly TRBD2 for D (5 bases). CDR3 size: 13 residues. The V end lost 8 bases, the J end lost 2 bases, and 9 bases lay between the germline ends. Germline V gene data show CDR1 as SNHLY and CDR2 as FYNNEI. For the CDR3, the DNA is TGTGCCAGCTCCGGGGAAAACACCGGGGAGCTGTTTTTT. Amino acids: CASSGENTGELFF.

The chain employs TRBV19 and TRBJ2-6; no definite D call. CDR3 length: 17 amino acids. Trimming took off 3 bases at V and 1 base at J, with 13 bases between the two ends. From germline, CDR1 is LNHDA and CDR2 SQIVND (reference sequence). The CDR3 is CASSIGWKDSGANVLTF. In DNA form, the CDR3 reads TGTGCCAGTAGTATCGGGTGGAAGGATTCTGGGGCCAACGTCCTGACTTTC.

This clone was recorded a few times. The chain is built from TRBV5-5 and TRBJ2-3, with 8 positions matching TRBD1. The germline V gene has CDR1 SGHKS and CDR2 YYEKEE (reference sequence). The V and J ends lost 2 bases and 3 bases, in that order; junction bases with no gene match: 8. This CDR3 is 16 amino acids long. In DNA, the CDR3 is TGTGCCAGCAGCTTCACAGGGGGAAGAACGACAGATACGCAGTATTTT. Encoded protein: CASSFTGGRTTDTQYF.

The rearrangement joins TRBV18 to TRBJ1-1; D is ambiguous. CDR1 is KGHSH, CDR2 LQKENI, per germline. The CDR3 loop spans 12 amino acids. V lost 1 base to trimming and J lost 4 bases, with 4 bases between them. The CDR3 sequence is CASSPRITEAFF. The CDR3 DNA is TGTGCCAGCTCACCACGGATCACTGAAGCTTTCTTT.

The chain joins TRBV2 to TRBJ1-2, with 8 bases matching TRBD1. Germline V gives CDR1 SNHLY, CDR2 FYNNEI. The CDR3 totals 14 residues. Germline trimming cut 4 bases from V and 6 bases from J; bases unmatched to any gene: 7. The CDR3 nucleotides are TGTGCCAGCAGTGGAGGACAGGGCTTTGATGGCTACACCTTC. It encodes CASSGGQGFDGYTF.

Here the CDR3 reads CASSLAGRETQYF. The CDR3 region has the DNA TGCGCCAGCAGCTTGGCAGGGCGGGAGACCCAGTACTTC. The rearrangement links TRBV5-1 to TRBJ2-5; weak D call: TRBD1 (5 bases). The CDR3 contains 13 residues. Germline loops: CDR1 SGHRS, CDR2 YFSETQ. V was clipped by 0 bases and J by 5 bases, with 8 bases between them.

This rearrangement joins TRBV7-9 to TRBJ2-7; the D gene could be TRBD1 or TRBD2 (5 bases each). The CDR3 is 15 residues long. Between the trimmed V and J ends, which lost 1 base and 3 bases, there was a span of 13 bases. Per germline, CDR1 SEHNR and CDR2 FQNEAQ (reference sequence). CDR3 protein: CASSLGLGDRYEQYF. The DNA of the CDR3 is TGTGCCAGCAGCTTAGGTCTAGGGGACCGCTACGAGCAGTACTTC.

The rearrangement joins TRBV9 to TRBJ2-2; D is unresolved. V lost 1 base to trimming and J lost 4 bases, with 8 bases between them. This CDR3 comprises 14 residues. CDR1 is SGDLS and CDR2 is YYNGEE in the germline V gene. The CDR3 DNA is TGTGCCAGCAGCGTACTCTCGGGCACCGGGGAGCTGTTTTTT. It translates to CASSVLSGTGELFF.

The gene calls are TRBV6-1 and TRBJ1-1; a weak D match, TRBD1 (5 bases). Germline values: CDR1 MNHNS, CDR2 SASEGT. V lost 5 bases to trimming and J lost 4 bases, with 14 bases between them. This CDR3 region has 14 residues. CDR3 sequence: CASSRDHEGTEAFF. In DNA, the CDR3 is TGTGCCAGCAGTAGGGACCACGAGGGCACTGAAGCTTTCTTT.

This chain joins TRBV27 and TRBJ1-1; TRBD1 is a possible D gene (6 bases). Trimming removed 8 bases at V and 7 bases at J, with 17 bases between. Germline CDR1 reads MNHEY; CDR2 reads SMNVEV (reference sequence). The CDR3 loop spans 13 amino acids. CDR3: CASGEQGPIEAFF. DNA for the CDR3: TGTGCCAGCGGGGAACAGGGTCCGATTGAAGCTTTCTTT.

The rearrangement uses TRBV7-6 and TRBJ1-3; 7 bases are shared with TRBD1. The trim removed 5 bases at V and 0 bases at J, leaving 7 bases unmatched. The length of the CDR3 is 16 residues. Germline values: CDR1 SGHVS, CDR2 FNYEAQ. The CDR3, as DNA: TGTGCCAGCAGCCGGCAGGGGGACCTCTCTGGAAACACCATATATTTT. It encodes CASSRQGDLSGNTIYF.

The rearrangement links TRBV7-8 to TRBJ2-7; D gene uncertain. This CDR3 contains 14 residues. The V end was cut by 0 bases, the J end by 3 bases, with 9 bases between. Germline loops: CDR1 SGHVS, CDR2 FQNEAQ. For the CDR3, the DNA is TGTGCCAGCAGCTTAGCAGATGAAAACTACGAGCAGTACTTC. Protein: CASSLADENYEQYF. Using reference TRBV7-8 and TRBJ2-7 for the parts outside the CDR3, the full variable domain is GAGVSQSPRYKVAKRGQDVALRCDPISGHVSLFWYQQALGQGPEFLTYFQNEAQLDKSGLPSDRFFAERPEGSVSTLKIQRTQQEDSAVYLCASSLADENYEQYFGPGTRLTVT.

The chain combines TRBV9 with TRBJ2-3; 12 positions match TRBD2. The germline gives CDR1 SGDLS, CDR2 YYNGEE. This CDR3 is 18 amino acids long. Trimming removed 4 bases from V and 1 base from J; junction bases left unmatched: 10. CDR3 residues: CASSPLFASGGGTDTQYF. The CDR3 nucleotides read TGTGCCAGCAGCCCCCTTTTCGCTAGCGGGGGGGGCACAGATACGCAGTATTTT.

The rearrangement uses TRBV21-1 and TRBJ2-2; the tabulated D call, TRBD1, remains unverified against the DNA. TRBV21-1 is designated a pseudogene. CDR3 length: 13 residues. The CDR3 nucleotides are TGTGCCAGCACGTCAGGGGGTGGCGGGGAGCTGTTTTTT. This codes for CASTSGGGGELFF.

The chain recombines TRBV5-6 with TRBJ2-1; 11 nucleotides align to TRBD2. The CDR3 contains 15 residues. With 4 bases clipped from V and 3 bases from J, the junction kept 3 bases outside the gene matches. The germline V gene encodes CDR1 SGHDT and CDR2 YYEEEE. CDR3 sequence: CASSRGLAVYNEQFF. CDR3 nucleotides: TGTGCCAGCAGCAGGGGACTAGCGGTCTACAATGAGCAGTTCTTC.